This entry lists 12 T cell receptor beta chains sequenced from one sample in a study of blood T cell repertoires in COVID-19. Assay used: immunoSEQ multiplex PCR; TCRdb lists only in-frame clones, some missing. The sample has hundreds of thousands of clones; over 80% are singletons. The source material was peripheral blood. These receptor sequences come from a young woman with COVID-19, enrolled during active disease.

The chain has TRBV12-3 or TRBV12-4 and TRBJ2-2, with D tentatively TRBD2 (5 bases). V was shortened by 3 bases and J by 5 bases, with 7 bases between the two germline ends. This CDR3 spans 13 amino acids. The CDR3 region has the DNA TGTGCCAGCAGTTTGCGGGCTACCGGGGAGCTGTTTTTT. Its translation is CASSLRATGELFF.

This rearrangement joins TRBV27 to TRBJ2-1; no clear D. Germline loops: CDR1 MNHEY, CDR2 SMNVEV (reference sequence). Between the trimmed V and J ends, which lost 2 bases and 0 bases, there was a span of 8 bases. There are 15 residues in the CDR3. CDR3 in DNA: TGTGCCAGCAGTTTAGGCCCTAGCTCCTACAATGAGCAGTTCTTC. Translating it yields CASSLGPSSYNEQFF.

The chain employs TRBV19 and TRBJ2-7; D is perhaps TRBD2 (5 bases). CDR1 and CDR2 from the germline V gene are LNHDA and SQIVND (reference sequence). V lost 2 bases and J 7 bases, leaving 12 bases between the germline ends. CDR3 length: 13 residues. The CDR3 spells CASSISGAEEQYF. The CDR3 DNA sequence: TGTGCCAGTAGTATAAGCGGTGCCGAGGAGCAGTACTTC.

The chain employs TRBV27 and TRBJ2-7, with D possibly being TRBD1 (6 bases). The CDR3 is 15 amino acids. Trimming shortened V by 6 bases and J by 7 bases, and 22 bases separated the two germline ends. Germline V gene sequence: CDR1 MNHEY, CDR2 SMNVEV (reference sequence). This CDR3 reads CASSPPGHSGREQYF. The CDR3 region has the DNA TGTGCCAGCAGCCCGCCGGGACACAGCGGCAGAGAGCAGTACTTC.

This clone was detected ten times or more. The gene calls are TRBV27 and TRBJ2-3, with a weak D call TRBD2 (5 bases). The CDR3 loop spans 15 amino acids. V was trimmed by 1 base and J by 0 bases, leaving 8 bases between them. Germline CDR1 reads MNHEY; CDR2 reads SMNVEV (reference sequence). The CDR3 loop reads CASSLFTGSTDTQYF. In nucleotides, the CDR3 is TGTGCCAGCAGTTTATTCACGGGGAGCACAGATACGCAGTATTTT.

The rearrangement links TRBV7-9 to TRBJ2-5; D might be TRBD2 (6 bases). CDR1 SEHNR and CDR2 FQNEAQ come from the germline V gene (reference sequence). This CDR3 comprises 17 residues. Trimming took 1 base from V and 2 from J, leaving 17 bases between them. CDR3 DNA sequence: TGTGCCAGCAGCTTAGAAAGCGGTAGCGGATTACAAGAGACCCAGTACTTC. Amino acids: CASSLESGSGLQETQYF.

This chain joins TRBV5-4 and TRBJ1-4; TRBD1 matches 8 bases. J was trimmed by 2 bases and V by 0 bases; bases with no gene match: 3. The germline V gene encodes CDR1 SGHNT and CDR2 YYREEE (reference sequence). This CDR3 region has 16 residues. The CDR3 spells CASSLDRGGTNEKLFF. CDR3 nucleotide sequence: TGTGCCAGCAGCTTGGACAGGGGGGGGACTAATGAAAAACTGTTTTTT.

This chain connects TRBV6-1 to TRBJ1-4; D possibly corresponds to TRBD1 (5 bases). The germline V and J ends were trimmed by 4 bases and 4 bases, with 16 bases remaining between them. The CDR3 contains 16 residues. The germline V gene has CDR1 MNHNS and CDR2 SASEGT. CDR3 region: CASSGYSREFNEKLFF. CDR3 DNA: TGTGCCAGCAGTGGTTATAGCAGGGAATTTAATGAAAAACTGTTTTTT.

This chain uses TRBV29-1 with TRBJ1-2; no clear D gene. Germline V gives CDR1 SQVTM, CDR2 ANQGSEA. This CDR3 spans 12 amino acids. Trimming removed 5 bases from V and 8 bases from J, with 15 bases in between. CDR3 amino acids: CSVLVPLGGYTF. DNA of the CDR3: TGCAGCGTTCTCGTCCCGCTCGGGGGCTACACCTTC.

The CDR3 loop reads CASTGGSYEQYF. DNA for the CDR3: TGTGCCAGCACAGGGGGATCCTACGAGCAGTACTTC. The chain uses TRBV6-5 and TRBJ2-7, with 7 bases fitting TRBD1. V was clipped by 7 bases and J by 1 base; unmatched bases: 1. Germline V lookup: CDR1 MNHEY, CDR2 SVGAGI. The CDR3 covers 12 residues.

The chain recombines TRBV7-2 with TRBJ2-3; TRBD1 aligns across 7 bases. V trimming: 5 bases; J trimming: 6 bases; junction bases outside the gene matches: 11. This CDR3 contains 15 residues. Germline V gene lookup returns CDR1 SGHTA and CDR2 FQGNSA. CDR3 in DNA: TGTGCCAGCAGCCAGTACGGACAGGACGGGGATACGCAGTATTTT. Protein product: CASSQYGQDGDTQYF.

This chain uses TRBV19 with TRBJ2-1, with a possible D match to TRBD2 (6 bases). CDR3 length equals 14 residues. Trimming cost V 2 bases and J 9 bases, with 14 bases left between them. The V gene's germline CDR1 is LNHDA and CDR2 SQIVND (reference sequence). CDR3 DNA: TGTGCCAGTAGTATACCAAGCGGGCTAGCTGAGCAGTTCTTC. Translating it yields CASSIPSGLAEQFF.